This T cell receptor (beta chain) was retrieved from a study of blood T cell repertoires in COVID-19. Study overall: COVID-19 samples, acute and convalescent, were from the United States, Italy and Spain. Sources were T cells, B-cell-depleted T cells, or PBMCs; the material itself was cDNA or gDNA.

Methods used by the authors: Using reference gene primer amplification, nucleated cell counts were estimated. Libraries were prepared by immunoSEQ multiplex PCR; TCRdb keeps only in-frame clonotypes and omits some of them. For V, J and clone size, that table is used; D and trimming come from the DNA. Of about 50,000 clones listed, roughly 86% are singletons. Trimming shortened V by 3 bases and J by 6 bases, and 6 bases separated the two germline ends. This CDR3 spans 13 amino acids. Per germline, CDR1 LGHDT and CDR2 YNNKEL (reference sequence). V and J are TRBV3-1 (or the pseudogene TRBV3-2) and TRBJ1-6; D ambiguous. The clonotype originates from a woman aged 55-69 years with acute or convalescent COVID-19. Sequencing was performed on peripheral blood. This CDR3 is CASSQAPNSPLHF. Written as DNA, the CDR3 is TGTGCCAGCAGCCAGGCCCCTAATTCACCCCTCCACTTT.